These 26 T cell receptor beta chains were sequenced from one sample in a study of graft-versus-host responses after intestinal transplantation. Their specific antigens are unknown. Measured with immunoSEQ multiplex PCR; TCRdb has only the in-frame clones, and not every one. The sample gives about 88,000 clones, 80% to 95% of which show up once; 0.3% to 0.35% is in the top ten. Sequenced here: unstimulated CD4+ T cells sorted from spleen or lymph node cells, sampled before transplant. These receptors were obtained from a human donor who was the organ donor for an intestinal transplant.

The chain employs TRBV30 and TRBJ1-2; 8 bases agree with TRBD1. Trimming took 3 bases from V and 6 from J; bases not matched to a gene: 6. The germline V gene encodes CDR1 GTSNPN and CDR2 SVGIG (reference sequence). This CDR3 spans 13 amino acids. This CDR3 is CAWSPDREHGYTF. The CDR3 coding sequence is TGTGCCTGGAGCCCGGACAGGGAACATGGCTACACCTTC.

This chain connects TRBV28 to TRBJ2-1; 10 positions match TRBD1. The CDR3 is 16 amino acids. Germline CDR1 and CDR2: MDHEN and SYDVKM. Trimming cost V 6 bases and J 4 bases; bases outside gene matches: 9. The CDR3 loop is CASSGTRDRGYNEQFF. In nucleotides, the CDR3 is TGTGCCAGCAGCGGAACCCGGGACAGGGGTTACAATGAGCAGTTCTTC.

The gene calls are TRBV28 and TRBJ1-4; D call uncertain. V lost 7 bases to trimming and J lost 7 bases, with 13 bases between them. Germline V gene data show CDR1 as MDHEN and CDR2 as SYDVKM. This CDR3 is 13 amino acids long. CDR3 DNA: TGTGCCAGCAACCCGGGAGGTAGTGAAAAACTGTTTTTT. It codes for CASNPGGSEKLFF.

V gene TRBV5-1 combines with J gene TRBJ2-5, with 12 bases that match TRBD2. Germline assignment: CDR1 SGHRS and CDR2 YFSETQ. This CDR3 has 17 amino acids. Trimming cost V 0 bases and J 3 bases; bases outside gene matches: 6. CDR3 DNA sequence: TGCGCCAGCAGCTTGGGACTAGCGGGGGCCGGGGAAGAGACCCAGTACTTC. Encoded protein: CASSLGLAGAGEETQYF.

This clone has a handful of counts. The chain links TRBV5-1 to TRBJ2-5; TRBD2 matches 12 bases. The length of the CDR3 is 17 residues. Germline V gene sequence: CDR1 SGHRS, CDR2 YFSETQ. Unmatched junction bases numbered 8, after V lost 3 bases and J lost 2 bases. CDR3 sequence: CASSSGGLAGGQETQYF. CDR3 nucleotide sequence: TGCGCCAGCAGCTCGGGGGGTCTAGCGGGGGGGCAAGAGACCCAGTACTTC. Full variable domain (remainder filled in from reference TRBV5-1 and TRBJ2-5): KAGVTQTPRYLIKTRGQQVTLSCSPISGHRSVSWYQQTPGQGLQFLFEYFSETQRNKGNFPGRFSGRQFSNSRSEMNVSTLELGDSALYLCASSSGGLAGGQETQYFGPGTRLLVL.

This chain connects TRBV7-9 to TRBJ2-1; D gene ambiguous. This CDR3 contains 14 residues. Germline V CDR1 and CDR2: SEHNR, FQNEAQ (reference sequence). Trimming cost V 3 bases and J 2 bases, with 8 bases left between them. CDR3: CASSLTLTYNEQFF. Here the CDR3 DNA reads TGTGCCAGCAGCTTGACTCTGACCTACAATGAGCAGTTCTTC.

The chain employs TRBV18 and TRBJ1-5; a weak D match, TRBD1 (6 bases). CDR1 and CDR2 from the germline V gene are KGHSH and LQKENI. V lost 2 bases and J lost 7, with 6 bases in between. This CDR3 comprises 12 residues. CDR3 in amino acids: CASSPGGQPQHF. The CDR3 DNA sequence: TGTGCCAGCTCACCAGGGGGCCAGCCCCAGCATTTT.

The chain joins TRBV9 to TRBJ2-1; 8 bases match TRBD2. This CDR3 has 15 residues. V lost 0 bases, J lost 6 bases, and 5 bases stayed unmatched. CDR1 SGDLS and CDR2 YYNGEE come from the germline V gene. The CDR3 coding sequence is TGTGCCAGCAGCGTAGCAGGGCGGGGGGCCAATGAGCAGTTCTTC. The encoded protein is CASSVAGRGANEQFF.

The rearrangement joins TRBV7-9 to TRBJ1-4, with D maybe TRBD1 (6 bases). Germline CDR1 reads SEHNR; CDR2 reads FQNEAQ (reference sequence). Trimming left V 1 base short and J 10 bases short, with 10 bases between. The CDR3 is 13 residues long. The CDR3 sequence: CASSLVQGSKLFF. The CDR3 DNA reads TGTGCCAGCAGCTTAGTTCAGGGGTCAAAACTGTTTTTT.

The chain employs TRBV2 and TRBJ2-1, with TRBD2 matching over 13 bases. The CDR3 has 15 amino acids. With 7 bases clipped from V and 10 bases from J, the junction kept 10 bases outside the gene matches. Per germline, CDR1 SNHLY and CDR2 FYNNEI. The CDR3, as DNA: TGTGCCAGCACTAGAACTAGCGGGAGGGCCAGGGAGCAGTTCTTC. Its protein product is CASTRTSGRAREQFF.

This chain uses TRBV5-1 with TRBJ1-5; 7 bases fit TRBD1. Germline CDR1 is SGHRS and CDR2 is YFSETQ. The CDR3 has 14 amino acids. The ends lost 0 bases at V and 5 bases at J; junction bases unmatched: 2. In nucleotides, the CDR3 is TGCGCCAGCAGCTTGGGAGGGGGCGATCAGCCCCAGCATTTT. Residues: CASSLGGGDQPQHF.

This clone was seen once. This chain connects TRBV11-2 to TRBJ1-2, with no clear D. Germline V gene lookup returns CDR1 SGHAT and CDR2 FQNNGV. Trimming left V 1 base short and J 1 base short, with 7 bases between. The CDR3 has 14 residues. CDR3 sequence (DNA): TGTGCCAGCAGCTTAGGGGCCAATAACTATGGCTACACCTTC. Protein sequence: CASSLGANNYGYTF.

The rearrangement uses TRBV5-8 and TRBJ1-2; 7 nucleotides align to TRBD1. The germline V gene has CDR1 SGHTS and CDR2 YDEGEE. There are 16 residues in the CDR3. V was clipped by 2 bases and J by 5 bases; unmatched bases: 12. The CDR3 sequence: CASSFLVGTAGYGYTF. CDR3 DNA: TGTGCCAGCAGCTTCCTAGTCGGGACAGCGGGTTATGGCTACACCTTC. Variable domain in full (rest from reference TRBV5-8 and TRBJ1-2): EAGVTQSPTHLIKTRGQQATLRCSPISGHTSVYWYQQALGLGLQFLLWYDEGEERNRGNFPPRFSGRQFPNYSSELNVNALELEDSALYLCASSFLVGTAGYGYTFGSGTRLTVV.

The chain combines TRBV14 with TRBJ2-7; tentatively, D is TRBD2 (5 bases). Germline V gene data show CDR1 as SGHDN and CDR2 as FVKESK. With 3 bases removed from V and 2 bases from J, the gap between germline ends came to 11 bases. The CDR3 runs 14 residues. The CDR3 nucleotides read TGTGCCAGCAGCCATCCGGGGTGGCCCTACGAGCAGTACTTC. It is translated as CASSHPGWPYEQYF.

The J gene is TRBJ1-2, the V gene TRBV5-4; 10 bases are shared with TRBD1. Trimming removed 1 base from V and 4 bases from J; junction bases left unmatched: 16. The CDR3 is 19 amino acids. Germline-derived CDR1 and CDR2 are SGHNT and YYREEE (reference sequence). DNA for the CDR3: TGTGCCAGCAGCTTGAATAGTGGGACAGGGGTTCTTCTGACCTATGGCTACACCTTC. Translating gives CASSLNSGTGVLLTYGYTF.

V gene TRBV27 combines with J gene TRBJ2-2; D may be TRBD1 (6 bases). This CDR3 has 14 residues. Germline-derived CDR1 and CDR2 are MNHEY and SMNVEV (reference sequence). Trimming took 10 bases from V and 1 from J, leaving 13 bases between them. The CDR3 loop reads CATYTTGNTGELFF. CDR3 coding DNA: TGTGCCACCTACACGACAGGGAACACCGGGGAGCTGTTTTTT.

V is TRBV28 and J is TRBJ1-2, with 10 positions matching TRBD1. Germline trimming cut 8 bases from V and 2 bases from J; bases unmatched to any gene: 8. CDR1 is MDHEN and CDR2 is SYDVKM in the germline V gene. This CDR3 contains 15 residues. CDR3 loop: CASSTGGQGNYGYTF. CDR3 in DNA: TGTGCCAGCTCGACAGGGGGACAGGGGAACTATGGCTACACCTTC.

V usage is TRBV11-2 and J usage is TRBJ1-2, with 9 bases identical to TRBD1. With 4 bases clipped from V and 4 bases from J, the junction kept 1 base outside the gene matches. This CDR3 region has 13 residues. The germline V gene has CDR1 SGHAT and CDR2 FQNNGV. In nucleotides, the CDR3 is TGTGCCAGCAGCTCGGACAGGGGCTATGGCTACACCTTC. Amino acid sequence: CASSSDRGYGYTF.

This clone was seen just once. The CDR3 loop is CASSETRGLATGELFF. The CDR3, as DNA: TGTGCCAGCAGTGAGACCCGGGGACTAGCTACCGGGGAGCTGTTTTTT. The J gene is TRBJ2-2, the V gene TRBV6-1, with 9 positions matching TRBD2. Germline CDR1 and CDR2: MNHNS and SASEGT. Unmatched junction bases numbered 7, after V lost 3 bases and J lost 5 bases. CDR3 size: 16 residues.

The chain is built from TRBV25-1 and TRBJ2-2, with TRBD1 as a possible D gene (6 bases). The CDR3 totals 16 residues. Trimming removed 4 bases at V and 0 bases at J, with 12 bases between. Per the germline V gene, CDR1 is MGHDK and CDR2 is SYGVNS. CDR3 in amino acids: CASSGQTGTNTGELFF. CDR3 bases: TGTGCCAGCAGTGGCCAGACAGGTACGAACACCGGGGAGCTGTTTTTT.

This rearrangement joins TRBV6-5 to TRBJ2-7; a possible D gene is TRBD2 (6 bases). Trimming cost V 5 bases and J 7 bases, with 18 bases left between them. From germline, CDR1 is MNHEY and CDR2 SVGAGI. The CDR3 consists of 14 residues. CDR3 DNA: TGTGCCAGCAGTACGGGACTCGACTTCGGGGAGCAGTACTTC. Protein sequence: CASSTGLDFGEQYF.

This clone was seen a single time. As DNA, the CDR3 is TGCGCCAGCAGCTTGGCCGGGACTAGCTACAATGAGCAGTTCTTC. This sequence encodes CASSLAGTSYNEQFF. The rearrangement uses TRBV5-1 and TRBJ2-1; 8 nucleotides line up with TRBD2. Trimming removed 0 bases from V and 3 bases from J; junction bases left unmatched: 2. Germline V lookup: CDR1 SGHRS, CDR2 YFSETQ. This CDR3 has 15 residues.

The chain combines TRBV2 with TRBJ1-5; D is uncertain. Trimming removed 5 bases from V and 1 base from J, with 6 bases in between. The CDR3 consists of 13 residues. Germline V gene sequence: CDR1 SNHLY, CDR2 FYNNEI. The CDR3 nucleotides read TGTGCCAGCAGTTTGGAGAGCAATCAGCCCCAGCATTTT. Its protein product is CASSLESNQPQHF. The full variable domain, its missing parts supplied by reference TRBV2 and TRBJ1-5, is EPEVTQTPSHQVTQMGQEVILRCVPISNHLYFYWYRQILGQKVEFLVSFYNNEISEKSEIFDDQFSVERPDGSNFTLKIRSTKLEDSAMYFCASSLESNQPQHFGDGTRLSIL.

The V and J genes are TRBV25-1 and TRBJ2-3; the match to TRBD2 covers 9 bases. Trimming took 10 bases from V and 7 from J; bases not matched to a gene: 9. CDR1 and CDR2 from the germline V gene are MGHDK and SYGVNS. CDR3 size: 13 residues. CDR3 DNA sequence: TGTGCCACCGCGGGGGGGGGTCCATATACGCAGTATTTT. It yields the protein CATAGGGPYTQYF.

The chain uses TRBV6-5 and TRBJ1-2, with D perhaps matching TRBD1 (6 bases). V shed 6 bases and J shed 4 bases, with 18 bases lying between them. The CDR3 extends over 15 amino acids. The germline gives CDR1 MNHEY, CDR2 SVGAGI. The CDR3: CASRIYKTGIYGYTF. In nucleotides, the CDR3 is TGTGCCAGCAGAATCTATAAAACAGGGATCTATGGCTACACCTTC.

V usage is TRBV7-9 and J usage is TRBJ2-3, with D unresolved. V shed 1 base and J shed 2 bases, with 10 bases lying between them. Germline values: CDR1 SEHNR, CDR2 FQNEAQ (reference sequence). The CDR3 is made up of 15 amino acids. In DNA form, the CDR3 reads TGTGCCAGCAGCTTAGTAGCCAGCTACACAGATACGCAGTATTTT. Encoded protein: CASSLVASYTDTQYF.